This passage covers 19 T cell receptor beta chains from one sample sequenced in a study of blood T cells in healthy people across ages (dated by TCRdb to the mid-2010s). Library prep was done by 5' RACE. The instrument was an Illumina HiSeq 2500. A second PCR of roughly 7 to 11 cycles was performed with a sample-barcoded 5' primer and a J-beta primer mix. In TCRdb, the public reads were trimmed at Q25 with fastp and aligned with MiXCR, with productive beta chains retained. When rows share a CDR3 protein, they turn into one entry using the most common DNA and genes. Counted in this sample were approximately 780,000 distinct CDR3 sequences; around a quarter of them appeared once. The ten largest account for 2.5% to 3.5% of the sample. The same data also contributed to another study, on T cells of mothers and their children.

The specimen was blood. These receptors originate from a boy under 18 in good health.

In its sample, this clonotype was seen a few times. J is TRBJ2-5 and V is TRBV12-3 or TRBV12-4, with D maybe TRBD1 (5 bases). The CDR3 runs to 15 residues. V was clipped by 5 bases and J by 4 bases, with 17 bases between them. Here the CDR3 DNA reads TGTGCCAGCAGTAACGCTCAGGGCCTAAGAGAGACCCAGTACTTC. Its translation: CASSNAQGLRETQYF.

This clonotype was seen only a few times. The rearrangement uses TRBV13 and TRBJ2-5; D is unclear. The J call may be in error: the DNA end matches TRBJ2-7 better. The CDR3 covers 15 residues. The germline CDR1 and CDR2 sequences are PRHDT and FYEKMQ (reference sequence). The CDR3: CASSFKLHKSYEQYF. For the CDR3, the DNA is TGTGCCAGCAGCTTCAAATTGCACAAATCCTACGAGCAGTACTTC.

V and J are TRBV12-3 or TRBV12-4 and TRBJ2-2; 7 bases are a match to TRBD1. CDR3 size: 16 residues. J was trimmed by 0 bases and V by 6 bases; bases with no gene match: 7. Here the CDR3 DNA reads TGTGCCAGCAGCAAGGACAGGAATCCGAACACCGGGGAGCTGTTTTTT. Protein product: CASSKDRNPNTGELFF.

This clonotype occurred a few times. Here the CDR3 reads CATSRRGGGSSYNEQFF. The DNA for the CDR3 is TGTGCCACCAGCAGACGAGGAGGGGGTAGCTCCTACAATGAGCAGTTCTTC. J is TRBJ2-1 and V is TRBV15, with D perhaps given as TRBD1 or TRBD2 (6 bases each). Trimming pared 2 bases from V and 0 bases from J, leaving 14 bases between. The CDR3 has 17 amino acids. The V gene's germline CDR1 is LNHNV and CDR2 YYDKDF (reference sequence).

The table lists this clonotype with a few counts. A read error may account for a junction end that differs from germline. The V and J genes are TRBV12-3 or TRBV12-4 and TRBJ2-5; 10 nucleotides align to TRBD2. This CDR3 spans 14 amino acids. In DNA, the CDR3 is TGTGCCAGCAGTATAGCGGGGGGAGAAGAGACCCAGTACTTC. Translation gives CASSIAGGEETQYF.

This clonotype is a singleton in its sample. The chain recombines TRBV5-1 with TRBJ2-5; D gene unclear. Trimming took off 3 bases at V and 5 bases at J, with 20 bases between the two ends. CDR3 length equals 16 residues. Germline CDR1 SGHRS, CDR2 YFSETQ. The CDR3 region is CASSSLDGRQAETQYF. DNA of the CDR3: TGCGCCAGCAGCTCACTTGATGGACGTCAAGCGGAGACCCAGTACTTC.

This clonotype came up a few times. This sequence joins TRBV2 and TRBJ2-5; TRBD2 aligns across 7 bases. The CDR3 runs 15 residues. CDR1 and CDR2 from the germline V gene are SNHLY and FYNNEI. Trimming at V came to 4 bases and at J to 1 base, leaving 6 bases not matched to a gene. CDR3: CASSAGLGVQETQYF. CDR3 nucleotide sequence: TGTGCCAGCAGTGCCGGACTAGGCGTCCAAGAGACCCAGTACTTC.

This clonotype has just a few counts. V gene TRBV11-2 combines with J gene TRBJ1-3; D gene ambiguous. The germline V and J ends were trimmed by 5 bases and 2 bases, with 16 bases remaining between them. This CDR3 contains 16 residues. Germline V CDR1 and CDR2: SGHAT, FQNNGV. The CDR3 here is CASSLRAPMTGNTIYF. The CDR3 DNA sequence: TGTGCCAGCAGCCTCCGGGCCCCGATGACTGGAAACACCATATATTTT.

The CDR3 DNA sequence: TGCGCCAGCAGCCAAACGATACAGGACGGCAAAAACATTCAGTACTTC. Protein product: CASSQTIQDGKNIQYF. This chain links TRBV4-1 with TRBJ2-4; tentatively, D is TRBD1 (5 bases). The CDR3 contains 16 residues. Germline values: CDR1 MGHRA, CDR2 YSYEKL. Trimming pared 2 bases from V and 3 bases from J, leaving 14 bases between.

The chain carries TRBV20-1 and TRBJ2-7, with 8 bases fitting TRBD1. Trimming cost V 5 bases and J 7 bases; bases outside gene matches: 10. The CDR3 consists of 13 residues. The germline V gene encodes CDR1 DFQATT and CDR2 SNEGSKA (reference sequence). DNA for the CDR3: TGCAGTGCTTCACAGGGGGTACTTCGGGAGCAGTACTTC. Translating it yields CSASQGVLREQYF.

This clonotype came up a few times. CDR3: CASSVQTNYGYTF. CDR3 in DNA: TGTGCCAGCAGTGTACAGACTAACTATGGCTACACCTTC. The chain is built from TRBV12-3 or TRBV12-4 and TRBJ1-2; D gene ambiguous. With 5 bases removed from V and 0 bases from J, the gap between germline ends came to 7 bases. This CDR3 is built from 13 residues.

The chain joins TRBV6-1 to TRBJ1-2, with D perhaps matching TRBD1 (6 bases). The V gene lost 1 base and the J gene lost 4 bases, with 19 bases spanning the gap. This CDR3 is 17 amino acids long. CDR1 is MNHNS, CDR2 SASEGT, per germline. CDR3 sequence (DNA): TGTGCCAGCAGTGAAGGAACGGGGGCGCGATCGACCTATGGCTACACCTTC. Amino acid sequence: CASSEGTGARSTYGYTF.

The sample holds a few counts of this clonotype. This chain uses TRBV7-3 with TRBJ1-1, with 8 bases lining up with TRBD1. The V and J ends lost 5 bases and 4 bases, in that order; junction bases with no gene match: 6. From germline, CDR1 is SGHTA and CDR2 FQGTGA. CDR3 size: 14 residues. The CDR3 spells CASSPGTGPTEAFF. DNA for the CDR3: TGTGCCAGCAGCCCAGGGACAGGCCCCACTGAAGCTTTCTTT.

In this sample, this clonotype turned up a few times. The V gene is TRBV28, the J gene TRBJ1-5, with a tentative D call TRBD1 (5 bases). V gave up 11 bases and J gave up 3 bases, with 14 bases separating them. From germline, CDR1 is MDHEN and CDR2 SYDVKM. The CDR3 spans 13 residues. CDR3 sequence (DNA): TGTGCCGCAGCGGGGGGTAACAATCAGCCCCAGCATTTT. Translation: CAAAGGNNQPQHF.

V usage is TRBV29-1 and J usage is TRBJ2-1; 8 positions agree with TRBD2. The CDR3 consists of 18 residues. The junction had 17 bases not matched to a gene; V was cut back by 7 bases and J by 0 bases. CDR1 and CDR2 (germline): SQVTM, ANQGSEA. The CDR3 DNA reads TGCAGCGCCTCCCGCCCCCTGAGCGGGGGAAGCTCCTACAATGAGCAGTTCTTC. Translating it yields CSASRPLSGGSSYNEQFF.

The chain has TRBV10-2 and TRBJ1-5; TRBD1 aligns across 12 bases. CDR3 length equals 17 residues. Trimming removed 2 bases from V and 5 bases from J; junction bases left unmatched: 7. Germline CDR1 is WSHSY and CDR2 is SAAADI. CDR3 sequence (DNA): TGCGCCAGCAGTGAGCAAGGGACAGGGGGCCGAGATCAGCCCCAGCATTTT. Translation gives CASSEQGTGGRDQPQHF.

V usage is TRBV5-1 and J usage is TRBJ2-5, with D hard to call. The CDR3 spans 15 residues. Trimming cost V 2 bases and J 4 bases, with 15 bases left between them. The germline V gene has CDR1 SGHRS and CDR2 YFSETQ. The CDR3 protein is CASSFYGMPRETQYF. In DNA form, the CDR3 reads TGCGCCAGCAGCTTTTATGGGATGCCCCGAGAGACCCAGTACTTC.

The chain joins TRBV7-9 to TRBJ2-1; D uncertain. This CDR3 is built from 15 residues. Germline V gene data show CDR1 as SEHNR and CDR2 as FQNEAQ (reference sequence). Trimming stripped 5 bases from V and 9 bases from J, with 20 bases between. CDR3 sequence (DNA): TGTGCCAGCAGCCCTATCCCCATTTTGTTCGTTGAGCAGTTCTTC. Translation: CASSPIPILFVEQFF.

The V and J genes are TRBV6-5 and TRBJ2-7; TRBD1 matches 12 bases. V lost 2 bases, J lost 9 bases, and 14 bases stayed unmatched. Germline V CDR1 and CDR2: MNHEY, SVGAGI. The CDR3 consists of 17 residues. CDR3 amino acids: CASSYRSVGQGAHGQYF. The CDR3 coding sequence is TGTGCCAGCAGTTACAGGTCCGTGGGACAGGGGGCCCACGGGCAGTACTTC.